The T cell receptor (beta chain) under discussion was sequenced for a study of blood T cell repertoires in COVID-19. The CDR3 runs 14 residues. V shed 2 bases, J shed 2 bases, and the junction held 0 bases outside the gene matches. Per the germline V gene, CDR1 is SGHRS and CDR2 is YFSETQ. Participant reports of clinical history set cohort assignment. In the source study's methods: Reference gene primer amplification gave estimated nucleated cell counts. Produced via immunoSEQ multiplex PCR; TCRdb's table is partial and in-frame only. V, J and clone size are taken as reported in that table, and D and trimming were inferred from the DNA itself. The repertoire consists of 250,000 to 350,000 clones, with nearly 90% occurring once and the leading ten covering 3.5% to 5%.

This chain joins TRBV5-1 and TRBJ2-1; 8 bases agree with TRBD2. Sequencing was done on a sample of PBMCs or T cells enriched from blood (not recorded which). The origin of this receptor is a woman aged 18-29 years with acute COVID-19. This CDR3 reads CASSFSGAYNEQFF. The CDR3 bases are TGCGCCAGCAGCTTTAGCGGGGCCTACAATGAGCAGTTCTTC.